This T cell receptor beta chain was recovered during a study of T cells after yellow fever vaccination. Study in general: Researchers used SMART-Seq v4 Ultra Low Input to prepare fractions that had low cell numbers. Study-wide points: In FACS-sorted repertoires, abundant clonotypes from the bulk population could appear as contaminants.

On this clonotype: Its matching antigen is unknown.

TCRdb analysed the 5' RACE reads with MiXCR anew, one entry per CDR3 protein. The table includes around 350,000 distinct CDR3 sequences, approximately 5.7% detected once. Trimming left V 0 bases short and J 1 base short, with 8 bases between. In germline, CDR1 is SGHRS, CDR2 YFSETQ. This CDR3 has 15 amino acids. The receptor was isolated from a young man who received the YFV17D yellow fever vaccine. The sequencing used PBMCs, collected 5 days after the yellow fever booster vaccination. V is TRBV5-1 and J is TRBJ1-5, with unresolved D. Here the CDR3 reads CASSLGPGSNQPQHF. Written as DNA, the CDR3 is TGCGCCAGCAGCTTGGGACCTGGGAGCAATCAGCCCCAGCATTTT.